This is a list of T cell receptor beta chains from one sample in a study of cytomegalovirus exposure and HLA in healthy donors. Profiled with immunoSEQ multiplex PCR; TCRdb holds only in-frame clones, not every one. The repertoire holds approximately 190,000 clones, with about 81% as singletons. The source material was PBMCs. The receptor set was obtained from a woman younger than 35 in good health and CMV-seronegative. CDR3s include the opening cysteine and the closing phenylalanine or tryptophan. A D gene is named only where the DNA matches it firmly. Where a row states a size, it is once, few, many or the class of an expanded clone; other rows omit it.

. | TRBJ2-1 | TRBD2 | TRBV13 | TGTGCCAGCAGCCCCGGGACTAGCGGGGGGGCATATAATGAGCAGTTCTTC | CASSPGTSGGAYNEQFF
. | TRBJ2-7 | TRBD1 | TRBV28 | TGTGCCAGCAGTTTAGGACAGGGGGGGTACGAGCAGTACTTC | CASSLGQGGYEQYF
. | TRBJ2-3 | TRBD2 | TRBV2 | TGTGCCAGCAAGGGGGGACTAGCGGGAGCAGATACGCAGTATTTT | CASKGGLAGADTQYF
. | TRBJ1-2 | TRBD1 | TRBV5-1 | TGCGCCAGCAGCGAAGGACAGGTTTGGAGCTACACCTTC | CASSEGQVWSYTF
. | TRBJ2-7 | TRBD1 | TRBV5-6 | TGTGCCAGCAGCTGGGGACAGGGCCCCTACGAGCAGTACTTC | CASSWGQGPYEQYF
. | TRBJ1-5 | TRBD1 | TRBV19 | TGTGCCAGTAGTACTCAGGGGGGTCAGCCCCAGCATTTT | CASSTQGGQPQHF
once | TRBJ2-3 | . | TRBV4-2 | TGTGCCAGCAGCCAAGAAGGAGTCACAGATACGCAGTATTTT | CASSQEGVTDTQYF
. | TRBJ2-2 | TRBD2 | TRBV19 | TGTGCCAGTAGTATGTCCCGACTAGCGGGAGACGTCGGGGAGCTGTTTTTT | CASSMSRLAGDVGELFF
once | TRBJ2-2 | . | TRBV5-6 | TGTGCCAGCAGCCCGCTGGGCACGGGAAACACCGGGGAGCTGTTTTTT | CASSPLGTGNTGELFF
. | TRBJ1-4 | . | TRBV19 | TGTGCCAGTAGTATGGGCCCTCAACTCAATGAAAAACTGTTTTTT | CASSMGPQLNEKLFF
. | TRBJ1-1 | . | TRBV2 | TGTGCCAGCAGTGAACGGGAGAACACTGAAGCTTTCTTT | CASSERENTEAFF
. | TRBJ2-7 | . | TRBV5-6 | TGTGCCAGCAGCTTGGCAGGCGTTGCCGAGCAGTACTTC | CASSLAGVAEQYF
. | TRBJ1-1 | . | TRBV5-5 | TGTGCCAGCAGCTCACGGGGAACGGTGAACACTGAAGCTTTCTTT | CASSSRGTVNTEAFF
. | TRBJ2-5 | . | TRBV7-9 | TGTGCCAGCAGCTGGGGGGACCAAGAGACCCAGTACTTC | CASSWGDQETQYF
. | TRBJ2-1 | TRBD2 | TRBV27 | TGTGCCAGCAGTCCGGCGGGACTAGCGTACAATGAGCAGTTCTTC | CASSPAGLAYNEQFF
. | TRBJ1-5 | TRBD1 | TRBV2 | TGTGCCAGCAGAGCCGACAGGGGGAGCAATCAGCCCCAGCATTTT | CASRADRGSNQPQHF
. | TRBJ2-7 | TRBD2 | TRBV9 | TGTGCCAGCAGCGTTGATCCACTAGCGGCAGACTTCTACGAGCAGTACTTC | CASSVDPLAADFYEQYF
few | TRBJ2-1 | . | TRBV5-1 | TGCGCCAGCAGCCCGGGTGGTTTTGGGAGTGAGCAGTTCTTC | CASSPGGFGSEQFF
. | TRBJ2-5 | . | TRBV5-1 | TGCGCCAGCTCTACGGGGCAAGAGACCCAGTACTTC | CASSTGQETQYF
. | TRBJ2-3 | TRBD2 | TRBV15 | TGTGCCACCAGCAGAGGGGAGGGAGCGGAACCCACAGATACGCAGTATTTT | CATSRGEGAEPTDTQYF
. | TRBJ1-5 | . | TRBV19 | TGTGCCAGTAGTACGGTCTTCAATCAGCCCCAGCATTTT | CASSTVFNQPQHF
. | TRBJ1-2 | . | TRBV15 | TGTGCCACCAGCAGAGATTGGGGGCAAGACTATGGCTACACCTTC | CATSRDWGQDYGYTF
. | TRBJ2-3 | . | TRBV2 | TGTGCCAGCAGTGAAGCGCACCTCAGGGATACAGATACGCAGTATTTT | CASSEAHLRDTDTQYF
. | TRBJ2-3 | TRBD2 | TRBV7-2 | TGTGCCAGCAGCTCGACTAGCGGGGGCACAGATACGCAGTATTTT | CASSSTSGGTDTQYF
. | TRBJ2-5 | TRBD1 | TRBV27 | TGTGCCAGCAGGCGAGGACAGGATCAAGAGACCCAGTACTTC | CASRRGQDQETQYF
. | TRBJ2-5 | . | TRBV29-1 | TGCAGCGTTGGGGGGGGCCGGGGAGAGACCCAGTACTTC | CSVGGGRGETQYF
. | TRBJ1-1 | . | TRBV5-4 | TGTGCCAGCAACGGGGTTTTGAACACTGAAGCTTTCTTT | CASNGVLNTEAFF
few | TRBJ1-2 | . | TRBV6-5 | TGTGCCAGTAGGGTTTCAGACAGCTCCTATGGCTACACCTTC | CASRVSDSSYGYTF
. | TRBJ1-2 | TRBD1 | TRBV10-3 | TGTGCCCTCAAGGGCAGGGGGCATGGCTACACCTTC | CALKGRGHGYTF
. | TRBJ1-1 | . | TRBV27 | TGTGCCAGCAGTTCCGGACAGAACACTGAAGCTTTCTTT | CASSSGQNTEAFF
. | TRBJ2-7 | TRBD1 | TRBV19 | TGTGCCAGTAGTATGTCAGGGGGCCTATTCTACGAGCAGTACTTC | CASSMSGGLFYEQYF
. | TRBJ1-4 | . | TRBV7-6 | TGTGCCAGCAGCCTAGGGAACAGGAATGAAAAACTGTTTTTT | CASSLGNRNEKLFF
. | TRBJ2-7 | . | TRBV21-1 | TGTGCCAGCAGCAAGGGGCCCGGGTCAAAGGACTACGAGCAGTACTTC | CASSKGPGSKDYEQYF
. | TRBJ2-1 | TRBD2 | TRBV9 | TGTGCCAGCAGCGTAGCGGGAGGAGAATACAATGAGCAGTTCTTC | CASSVAGGEYNEQFF
. | TRBJ2-3 | . | TRBV10-1 | TGCGCCAGCAGTGACCCCTCGAGGGTTGATACGCAGTATTTT | CASSDPSRVDTQYF
few | TRBJ1-4 | . | TRBV2 | TGTGCCAGCAGTACGTTTCGACAGAGGAATGAAAAACTGTTTTTT | CASSTFRQRNEKLFF
. | TRBJ1-4 | TRBD1 | TRBV4-2 | TGTGCCAGCAGCTCAACAGGGGATGCTGAAAAACTGTTTTTT | CASSSTGDAEKLFF
. | TRBJ2-2 | TRBD1 | TRBV7-8 | TGTGCCAGCAGCCCGAATCCCGGGACAGGAATCACCGGGGAGCTGTTTTTT | CASSPNPGTGITGELFF
few | TRBJ1-4 | . | TRBV6-5 | TGTGCCAGCAGTTACTCAGGGACATCGGATGAAAAACTGTTTTTT | CASSYSGTSDEKLFF
. | TRBJ2-1 | . | TRBV28 | TGTGCCAGCAGTTTAAGGCAGGGCGGTCGCAATGAGCAGTTCTTC | CASSLRQGGRNEQFF
. | TRBJ1-1 | TRBD1 | TRBV18 | TGTGCCAGCTCAGGGACAGCGAACACTGAAGCTTTCTTT | CASSGTANTEAFF
. | TRBJ2-3 | TRBD2 | TRBV16 | TGTGCCAGCAGCCATCCCGGGACTAGCGGAGGGGCAGATACGCAGTATTTT | CASSHPGTSGGADTQYF